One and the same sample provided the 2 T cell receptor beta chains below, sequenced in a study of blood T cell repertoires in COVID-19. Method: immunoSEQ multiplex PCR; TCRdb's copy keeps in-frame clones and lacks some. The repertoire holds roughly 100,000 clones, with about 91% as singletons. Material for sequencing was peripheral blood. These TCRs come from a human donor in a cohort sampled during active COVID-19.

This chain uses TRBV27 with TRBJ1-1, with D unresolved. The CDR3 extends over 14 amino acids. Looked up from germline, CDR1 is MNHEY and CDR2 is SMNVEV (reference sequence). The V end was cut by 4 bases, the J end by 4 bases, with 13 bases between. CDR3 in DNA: TGTGCCAGCAGTTGGCGGGCCGGGGTCACTGAAGCTTTCTTT. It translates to CASSWRAGVTEAFF.

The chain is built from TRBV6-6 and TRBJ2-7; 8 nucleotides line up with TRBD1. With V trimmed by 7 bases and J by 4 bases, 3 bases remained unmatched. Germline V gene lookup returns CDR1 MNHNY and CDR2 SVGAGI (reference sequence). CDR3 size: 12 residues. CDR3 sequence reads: CASTGGAYEQYF. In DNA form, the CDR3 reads TGTGCCAGCACAGGGGGCGCGTACGAGCAGTACTTC.